The 21 T cell receptor beta chains below were found in one sample sequenced in a study of OX40 agonist ivuxolimab in advanced cancers. Libraries were constructed by the immunoSEQ multiplex PCR assay. TCRdb retrieved this table from immuneACCESS and kept in-frame rearrangements only. Not all clones are present; in checked studies, unresolved V genes account for under half, and no reason is known for the remainder. For this sample there are tens of thousands of clones; about 85% appear just once. The ten largest clones capture approximately 7.5% of the sample. Sequences were derived from CD4+ or CD8+ T cells sorted from blood, sampled in a trial of the OX40 agonist ivuxolimab. The source is an adult with an advanced solid tumor such as melanoma, head and neck, liver or kidney cancer.

J is TRBJ2-5 and V is TRBV5-1, with unresolved D. This CDR3 has 14 residues. Trimming took off 1 base at V and 5 bases at J, with 12 bases between the two ends. CDR1 and CDR2 from the germline V gene are SGHRS and YFSETQ. Here the CDR3 reads CASSLLRVAETQYF. The CDR3 DNA follows: TGCGCCAGCAGCTTGCTACGGGTTGCTGAGACCCAGTACTTC.

The chain links TRBV11-2 to TRBJ2-7; TRBD2 might be the D (6 bases). The CDR3 length is 13 residues. V was shortened by 5 bases and J by 3 bases, with 11 bases between the two germline ends. Germline CDR1 and CDR2: SGHAT and FQNNGV. Here the CDR3 DNA reads TGTGCCAGCAGCAATCGGGAGAACTACGAGCAGTACTTC. It translates to CASSNRENYEQYF.

CDR3 protein: CASSQEVAAGANVLTF. For the CDR3, the DNA is TGCGCCAGCAGCCAAGAGGTCGCGGCAGGGGCCAACGTCCTGACTTTC. The J gene is TRBJ2-6, the V gene TRBV4-3; D is ambiguous. This CDR3 is built from 16 residues. Trimming took off 0 bases at V and 4 bases at J, with 10 bases between the two ends. Germline loops: CDR1 LGHNA, CDR2 YSLEER.

The chain carries TRBV7-9 and TRBJ2-5, with D uncertain. Germline V gene sequence: CDR1 SEHNR, CDR2 FQNEAQ (reference sequence). V was trimmed by 5 bases and J by 1 base, leaving 14 bases between them. The CDR3 length is 15 residues. CDR3 region: CASSTFGAVQETQYF. The CDR3 nucleotides are TGTGCCAGCAGCACCTTCGGTGCGGTCCAAGAGACCCAGTACTTC.

Regarding this clone: Other nucleotide sequences from this sample produce the same CDR3. The chain recombines TRBV11-2 with TRBJ2-7, with D perhaps TRBD2 (5 bases). Germline CDR1 and CDR2: SGHAT and FQNNGV. V lost 4 bases and J 3 bases, leaving 7 bases between the germline ends. The CDR3 covers 12 residues. The CDR3 coding sequence is TGTGCCAGCAGCTCCGCGGGCTACGAGCAGTACTTC. It is translated as CASSSAGYEQYF.

A few counts support this clone. The chain carries TRBV10-3 and TRBJ1-4; 7 bases agree with TRBD1. Trimming removed 11 bases from V and 6 bases from J; junction bases left unmatched: 6. CDR1 is ENHRY, CDR2 SYGVKD, per germline. CDR3 length equals 12 residues. The CDR3 sequence is CAARDSDEKLFF. DNA of the CDR3: TGTGCCGCCCGGGACAGTGATGAAAAACTGTTTTTT.

The V and J genes are TRBV19 and TRBJ1-2; 9 bases are shared with TRBD1. Germline CDR1 is LNHDA and CDR2 is SQIVND (reference sequence). CDR3 length: 14 amino acids. Unmatched junction bases numbered 7, after V lost 7 bases and J lost 4 bases. In nucleotides, the CDR3 is TGTGCCAGTAAGGGACAGGGCTTCATCTATGGCTACACCTTC. Its protein is CASKGQGFIYGYTF.

The chain has TRBV5-4 and TRBJ2-2, with D unclear. From germline, CDR1 is SGHNT and CDR2 YYREEE (reference sequence). This CDR3 contains 15 residues. Trimming left V 1 base short and J 2 bases short, with 9 bases between. The CDR3 DNA sequence: TGTGCCAGCAGCTTGAGTCGGGCCAACACCGGGGAGCTGTTTTTT. Protein product: CASSLSRANTGELFF.

This clone has only one observation. V and J are TRBV19 and TRBJ1-4; no definite D call. The V and J ends lost 2 bases and 0 bases respectively, with 7 bases between them. This CDR3 comprises 15 residues. Germline CDR1 LNHDA, CDR2 SQIVND (reference sequence). CDR3 sequence (DNA): TGTGCCAGTAGTATATCCAGAGCAACTAATGAAAAACTGTTTTTT. It specifies CASSISRATNEKLFF.

A single count supports this clone. The gene calls are TRBV4-1 and TRBJ2-1; possibly TRBD1 for D (10 bases). The ends were cut back, 2 bases at V and 5 bases at J, with 25 bases in the middle. CDR1 is MGHRA, CDR2 YSYEKL, per germline. The CDR3 spans 19 residues. The CDR3 is CASSQPGTGVGTSNNEQFF. CDR3 in DNA: TGCGCCAGCAGCCAACCCGGGACAGGGGTCGGGACTAGCAACAATGAGCAGTTCTTC.

This chain links TRBV5-1 with TRBJ2-7; maybe TRBD2 (6 bases). V was cut by 3 bases and J by 2 bases, with 18 bases left in between. CDR1 is SGHRS and CDR2 is YFSETQ in the germline V gene. There are 16 residues in the CDR3. The CDR3 region is CASSSLTSSVPYEQYF. As DNA, the CDR3 is TGCGCCAGCAGCTCACTGACTAGTTCAGTTCCCTACGAGCAGTACTTC.

V and J are TRBV14 and TRBJ1-4; 10 bases match TRBD1. Germline loops: CDR1 SGHDN, CDR2 FVKESK. The CDR3 has 16 residues. The V gene end was trimmed by 3 bases and the J gene end by 6 bases; junction bases not matched to a gene: 7. CDR3: CASSHEQGQGYEKLFF. The CDR3 DNA is TGTGCCAGCAGCCACGAGCAGGGACAGGGGTATGAAAAACTGTTTTTT.

V gene TRBV7-9 combines with J gene TRBJ2-3; D is possibly TRBD2 (6 bases). Germline values: CDR1 SEHNR, CDR2 FQNEAQ (reference sequence). Trimming cost V 1 base and J 8 bases, with 7 bases left between them. The CDR3 loop spans 12 amino acids. CDR3 region: CASSLVEGTQYF. CDR3 DNA sequence: TGTGCCAGCAGCTTAGTGGAGGGTACGCAGTATTTT.

The chain carries TRBV12-5 and TRBJ2-1; 14 positions match TRBD2. CDR3 length equals 15 residues. From germline, CDR1 is LGHNT and CDR2 FRNRAP. V trimming: 7 bases; J trimming: 9 bases; junction bases outside the gene matches: 8. The CDR3 region has the DNA TGTGCTAGTGCCGGGACTAGCGGGAGTCTAGGTGAGCAGTTCTTC. Translated: CASAGTSGSLGEQFF.

In DNA form, the CDR3 reads TGCGCCAGCAGCTTCGCGGTGAGCTCCTACAATGAGCAGTTCTTC. Translated, it gives CASSFAVSSYNEQFF. The V call is TRBV5-1, the J call TRBJ2-1; D gene unclear. V lost 2 bases to trimming and J lost 0 bases, with 9 bases between them. The CDR3 has 15 residues. Germline V gives CDR1 SGHRS, CDR2 YFSETQ.

This clone was picked up a small number of times. This chain joins TRBV10-3 and TRBJ1-1; D is ambiguous. Germline V gene lookup returns CDR1 ENHRY and CDR2 SYGVKD. Trimming shortened V by 3 bases and J by 1 base, and 12 bases separated the two germline ends. CDR3 length: 15 amino acids. The CDR3 spells CAISDGASRNTEAFF. The DNA for the CDR3 is TGTGCCATCAGTGATGGCGCAAGCCGGAACACTGAAGCTTTCTTT.

This chain joins TRBV6-5 and TRBJ2-7; unclear D gene. V lost 6 bases to trimming and J lost 2 bases, with 5 bases between them. Germline loops: CDR1 MNHEY, CDR2 SVGAGI. The CDR3 loop spans 11 amino acids. CDR3 nucleotide sequence: TGTGCCAGCAGCTTGACCTACGAGCAGTACTTC. This encodes CASSLTYEQYF.

J is TRBJ2-2 and V is TRBV7-8; TRBD1 agrees at 9 bases. V shed 5 bases, J shed 6 bases, and the junction held 7 bases outside the gene matches. Germline CDR1 is SGHVS and CDR2 is FQNEAQ. The CDR3 extends over 15 amino acids. The CDR3 spells CASSLNDRGAGELFF. As DNA, the CDR3 is TGTGCCAGCAGCCTGAACGACAGGGGGGCCGGGGAGCTGTTTTTT.

CDR3 amino acids: CASSQGGGGEGNEKLFF. CDR3 nucleotides: TGTGCCAGCAGCCAAGGTGGGGGTGGGGAAGGTAATGAAAAACTGTTTTTT. The chain is built from TRBV4-2 and TRBJ1-4; D may be TRBD1 (5 bases). CDR1 is LGHNA and CDR2 is YNFKEQ in the germline V gene. This CDR3 has 17 amino acids. V was shortened by 1 base and J by 4 bases, with 16 bases between the two germline ends.

V gene TRBV10-3 combines with J gene TRBJ2-2; 7 nucleotides line up with TRBD2. The V gene end was trimmed by 3 bases and the J gene end by 5 bases; junction bases not matched to a gene: 6. This CDR3 contains 15 residues. Germline CDR1 is ENHRY and CDR2 is SYGVKD. For the CDR3, the DNA is TGTGCCATCAGTGATTCTCAGGGAGGGACCGGGGAGCTGTTTTTT. This codes for CAISDSQGGTGELFF.

This rearrangement joins TRBV6-1 to TRBJ2-1; no definite D call. V lost 5 bases and J lost 0, with 11 bases in between. This CDR3 comprises 15 residues. Germline CDR1 reads MNHNS; CDR2 reads SASEGT. The CDR3 DNA is TGTGCCAGCAGTTCTTATTACCTCTCCTACAATGAGCAGTTCTTC. The encoded protein is CASSSYYLSYNEQFF.